This T cell receptor beta chain was found in a study of OX40 agonist ivuxolimab in advanced cancers. Assay: immunoSEQ multiplex PCR; the TCRdb copy retains only in-frame clones and omits some. This table holds roughly 91,000 clones, 90% to 96% found once. This CDR3 is built from 17 residues. J was trimmed by 3 bases and V by 5 bases; bases with no gene match: 15. In germline, CDR1 is SEHNR, CDR2 FQNEAQ (reference sequence). This sequence originates from an adult with an advanced solid tumor such as melanoma, head and neck, liver or kidney cancer. This chain links TRBV7-9 with TRBJ2-7, with 8 bases lining up with TRBD1. The sequences come from CD4+ or CD8+ T cells sorted from blood, collected in a trial of the OX40 agonist ivuxolimab. CDR3 in amino acids: CASSNGGTGGPFYEQYF. The CDR3 region has the DNA TGTGCCAGCAGCAACGGGGGTACAGGGGGTCCTTTCTACGAGCAGTACTTC. The whole variable domain, filled in from reference TRBV7-9 and TRBJ2-7, reads DTGVSQNPRHKITKRGQNVTFRCDPISEHNRLYWYRQTLGQGPEFLTYFQNEAQLEKSRLLSDRFSAERPKGSFSTLEIQRTEQGDSAMYLCASSNGGTGGPFYEQYFGPGTRLTVT.